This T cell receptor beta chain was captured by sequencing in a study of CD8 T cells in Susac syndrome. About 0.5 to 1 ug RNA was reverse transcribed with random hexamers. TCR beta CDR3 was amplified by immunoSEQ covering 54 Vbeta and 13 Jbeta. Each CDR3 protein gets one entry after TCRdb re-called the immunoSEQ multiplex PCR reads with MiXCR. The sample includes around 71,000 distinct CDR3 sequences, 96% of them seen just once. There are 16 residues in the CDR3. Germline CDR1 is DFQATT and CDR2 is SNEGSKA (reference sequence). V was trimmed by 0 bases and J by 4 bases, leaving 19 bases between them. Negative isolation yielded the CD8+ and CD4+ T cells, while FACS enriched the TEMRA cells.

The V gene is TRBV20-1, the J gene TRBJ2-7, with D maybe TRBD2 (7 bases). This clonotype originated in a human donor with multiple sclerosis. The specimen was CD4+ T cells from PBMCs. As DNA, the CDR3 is TGCAGTGCTAGAGATCTAAGGAGGGGGGGCATTTACGAGCAGTACTTC. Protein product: CSARDLRRGGIYEQYF.